The 22 T cell receptor beta chains listed next were all sequenced from one sample in a study of neurological immune-mediated disorders. TCRdb reprocessed the 5' RACE reads via MiXCR and lists one record per CDR3 protein. The data show approximately 80,000 distinct CDR3 sequences, with approximately 4.3% seen just once and around 5.8% held by the top ten. Time point defined: longitudinal time-point 3. What was sequenced was PBMCs. All receptors derive from a woman aged 55-69 years with multiple sclerosis.

This clonotype was picked up many times. Here the CDR3 DNA reads TGTGCCAGCAGTCCTAAAGAGACCCAGTACTTC. It translates to CASSPKETQYF. The chain uses TRBV18 and TRBJ2-5, with unresolved D. V lost 8 bases and J lost 3, with 7 bases in between. CDR1 and CDR2 from the germline V gene are KGHSH and LQKENI. CDR3 length: 11 residues.

In this sample, this clonotype turned up many times. V is TRBV29-1 and J is TRBJ1-2, with no clear D. In germline, CDR1 is SQVTM, CDR2 ANQGSEA. V lost 5 bases, J lost 8 bases, and 18 bases lay in between. The CDR3 has 13 amino acids. The CDR3 region is CSVNPGPSWGYTF. The CDR3 region has the DNA TGCAGCGTTAACCCGGGCCCCTCATGGGGCTACACCTTC.

This clonotype appeared many times. This chain uses TRBV14 with TRBJ1-6; 9 bases are shared with TRBD1. CDR1 and CDR2 from the germline V gene are SGHDN and FVKESK. After removal of 3 bases from V and 12 bases from J, the junction contained 3 bases not matched to a gene. CDR3 size: 13 residues. The CDR3 DNA follows: TGTGCCAGCAGCCAGGGACAGGGTCTACCCCTCCACTTT. Its translation is CASSQGQGLPLHF. Complete variable domain (other parts from reference TRBV14 and TRBJ1-6): EAGVTQFPSHSVIEKGQTVTLRCDPISGHDNLYWYRRVMGKEIKFLLHFVKESKQDESGMPNNRFLAERTGGTYSTLKVQPAELEDSGVYFCASSQGQGLPLHFGNGTRLTVT.

This clonotype occurred many times. This chain connects TRBV5-1 to TRBJ2-2; D call uncertain. This CDR3 has 14 amino acids. V gave up 4 bases and J gave up 7 bases, with 14 bases separating them. Per germline, CDR1 SGHRS and CDR2 YFSETQ. CDR3 amino acids: CASSRVDVGGELFF. CDR3 in DNA: TGCGCCAGCAGCCGGGTGGACGTTGGCGGGGAGCTGTTTTTT. Full variable domain (rest looked up from reference TRBV5-1 and TRBJ2-2): KAGVTQTPRYLIKTRGQQVTLSCSPISGHRSVSWYQQTPGQGLQFLFEYFSETQRNKGNFPGRFSGRQFSNSRSEMNVSTLELGDSALYLCASSRVDVGGELFFGEGSRLTVL.

In its sample, this clonotype was seen many times. The chain employs TRBV18 and TRBJ1-4, with D maybe TRBD1 (6 bases). With 2 bases removed from V and 4 bases from J, the gap between germline ends came to 11 bases. The germline gives CDR1 KGHSH, CDR2 LQKENI. The CDR3 totals 15 residues. The CDR3 sequence: CASSPGGQLNEKLFF. CDR3 nucleotides: TGTGCCAGCTCACCAGGAGGACAGCTTAATGAAAAACTGTTTTTT.

This clonotype occurred many times. The chain links TRBV10-3 to TRBJ2-7; perhaps D is TRBD1 or TRBD2 (5 bases each). CDR3 length equals 12 residues. Germline V gene lookup returns CDR1 ENHRY and CDR2 SYGVKD. Trimming shortened V by 0 bases and J by 7 bases, and 7 bases separated the two germline ends. The CDR3 coding sequence is TGTGCCATCAGTGAGTCGGGACGGGAGCAGTACTTC. It is translated as CAISESGREQYF.

This clonotype was counted at least ten times. V and J are TRBV7-2 and TRBJ2-4; 14 nucleotides line up with TRBD2. This CDR3 has 16 residues. Germline V gene lookup returns CDR1 SGHTA and CDR2 FQGNSA. Trimming cost V 5 bases and J 8 bases; bases outside gene matches: 8. This chain's CDR3 is CASSPRTSGGNYIQYF. CDR3 coding DNA: TGTGCCAGCAGCCCCCGGACTAGCGGGGGGAATTACATTCAGTACTTC.

This clonotype was seen many times. This chain links TRBV12-3 or TRBV12-4 with TRBJ2-5, with D hard to call. Trimming took 5 bases from V and 9 from J, leaving 13 bases between them. The CDR3 is 12 amino acids. CDR3 loop: CASSPTVLAQYF. For the CDR3, the DNA is TGTGCCAGCAGTCCAACAGTCTTGGCCCAGTACTTC.

This clonotype showed up many times. The V call is TRBV9, the J call TRBJ1-6, with a weak D call TRBD1 (6 bases). Germline V gene sequence: CDR1 SGDLS, CDR2 YYNGEE. Trimming left V 4 bases short and J 4 bases short, with 15 bases between. This CDR3 region has 16 residues. Here the CDR3 reads CASSIRQDVYNSPLHF. In nucleotides, the CDR3 is TGTGCCAGCAGCATTCGACAGGACGTTTATAATTCACCCCTCCACTTT.

This clonotype was counted ten times or more. The chain joins TRBV5-1 to TRBJ1-4; TRBD1 matches 8 bases. Losses at the gene ends were 3 bases for V and 1 base for J; bases not matched to a gene: 5. Germline lookup yields CDR1 SGHRS and CDR2 YFSETQ. This CDR3 spans 16 amino acids. The CDR3 coding sequence is TGCGCCAGCAGCTATCAGGGGGCGGTAACTAATGAAAAACTGTTTTTT. The encoded protein is CASSYQGAVTNEKLFF. The full variable domain, with the rest looked up from reference TRBV5-1 and TRBJ1-4, is KAGVTQTPRYLIKTRGQQVTLSCSPISGHRSVSWYQQTPGQGLQFLFEYFSETQRNKGNFPGRFSGRQFSNSRSEMNVSTLELGDSALYLCASSYQGAVTNEKLFFGSGTQLSVL.

This clonotype has ten or more counts. V usage is TRBV6-1 and J usage is TRBJ2-1; 9 bases are a match to TRBD2. Germline CDR1 is MNHNS and CDR2 is SASEGT. J lost 5 bases, V lost 0 bases, and 11 bases had no gene match. The length of the CDR3 is 18 residues. The CDR3 is CASSEAPMGSGGHNEQFF. CDR3 bases: TGTGCCAGCAGTGAAGCTCCCATGGGTAGCGGGGGTCACAATGAGCAGTTCTTC.

This clonotype was recorded many times. The CDR3 sequence is CSASGLAGGLANTGELFF. The CDR3 DNA sequence: TGCAGTGCTAGTGGTCTAGCGGGGGGGCTCGCGAACACCGGGGAGCTGTTTTTT. This chain connects TRBV20-1 to TRBJ2-2; 12 nucleotides match TRBD2. This CDR3 contains 18 residues. Germline V CDR1 and CDR2: DFQATT, SNEGSKA (reference sequence). Unmatched junction bases numbered 8, after V lost 3 bases and J lost 0 bases.

This clonotype was detected ten times or more. The chain couples TRBV18 to TRBJ1-1; D might be TRBD1 (5 bases). The CDR3 spans 14 residues. Per germline, CDR1 KGHSH and CDR2 LQKENI. The germline V and J ends were trimmed by 0 bases and 5 bases, with 10 bases remaining between them. CDR3: CASSPPSGRTEAFF. DNA for the CDR3: TGTGCCAGCTCACCACCGTCAGGGAGGACTGAAGCTTTCTTT.

At least ten counts were recorded for this clonotype. The chain combines TRBV6-2 or TRBV6-3 with TRBJ2-1; weak D call: TRBD2 (5 bases). Germline V lookup: CDR1 MNHEY, CDR2 SVGEGT. With 5 bases removed from V and 0 bases from J, the gap between germline ends came to 8 bases. CDR3 length: 14 amino acids. CDR3 in DNA: TGTGCCAGCAGTCCGGGATACTCCTACAATGAGCAGTTCTTC. Amino acids: CASSPGYSYNEQFF.

By frequency in the sample, this clonotype is medium-sized (0.01 to 0.1%). The rearrangement uses TRBV7-2 and TRBJ2-4, with 12 bases that match TRBD2. J gave up 1 base and V 5 bases, and 6 bases lay outside the gene matches. CDR3 length: 17 amino acids. The germline CDR1 and CDR2 sequences are SGHTA and FQGNSA. The CDR3, as DNA: TGTGCCAGCAGCCCAATAGGACTAGCGGGGGCCAAAAACATTCAGTACTTC. Protein product: CASSPIGLAGAKNIQYF. Full variable domain (outside the CDR3, taken from reference TRBV7-2 and TRBJ2-4): GAGVSQSPSNKVTEKGKDVELRCDPISGHTALYWYRQSLGQGLEFLIYFQGNSAPDKSGLPSDRFSAERTGGSVSTLTIQRTQQEDSAVYLCASSPIGLAGAKNIQYFGAGTRLSVL.

This clonotype was picked up many times. This chain uses TRBV5-6 with TRBJ2-5; D perhaps matches TRBD1 (5 bases). Trimming removed 2 bases at V and 1 base at J, with 12 bases between. The CDR3 length is 15 residues. Per the germline V gene, CDR1 is SGHDT and CDR2 is YYEEEE. The CDR3 DNA reads as TGTGCCAGCAGCTTTAAGGGGTTAGGCCAAGAGACCCAGTACTTC. Translated: CASSFKGLGQETQYF.

This clonotype was observed at least ten times. The chain joins TRBV5-1 to TRBJ2-2; 8 bases map to TRBD1. V shed 4 bases, J shed 6 bases, and the junction held 5 bases outside the gene matches. Germline assignment: CDR1 SGHRS and CDR2 YFSETQ. The CDR3 consists of 14 residues. The CDR3 region is CASSLDRAPGELFF. CDR3 coding DNA: TGCGCCAGCAGCCTGGACAGGGCCCCCGGGGAGCTGTTTTTT.

This clonotype was counted ten times or more. The chain is built from TRBV20-1 and TRBJ1-2; D may be TRBD1 (5 bases). Germline lookup yields CDR1 DFQATT and CDR2 SNEGSKA (reference sequence). V lost 4 bases and J 3 bases, leaving 9 bases between the germline ends. The CDR3 sequence is 12 residues long. The CDR3 sequence is CSATGNHYGYTF. The CDR3 nucleotides read TGCAGTGCTACAGGGAACCACTATGGCTACACCTTC.

This clonotype was recorded many times. The J gene is TRBJ1-3, the V gene TRBV20-1; TRBD1 matches 7 bases. CDR3 length equals 15 residues. Germline trimming cut 1 base from V and 4 bases from J; bases unmatched to any gene: 7. From germline, CDR1 is DFQATT and CDR2 SNEGSKA (reference sequence). The CDR3 DNA reads as TGCAGTGCTAGAGGGGACAGCGGGCACGGAAACACCATATATTTT. Its translation is CSARGDSGHGNTIYF.

Many counts were recorded for this clonotype. CDR3 in amino acids: CASRSGLTSNEQFF. Written as DNA, the CDR3 is TGTGCCAGCAGATCGGGACTAACTTCCAATGAGCAGTTCTTC. J is TRBJ2-1 and V is TRBV5-8; 7 nucleotides line up with TRBD2. The J segment lost 6 bases and the V segment lost 5 bases, leaving 8 bases of the junction unmatched. CDR1 is SGHTS and CDR2 is YDEGEE in the germline V gene. CDR3 length equals 14 residues.

This clonotype showed up many times. The rearrangement uses TRBV2 and TRBJ2-1, with D perhaps matching TRBD2 (8 bases). V shed 7 bases and J shed 6 bases, with 19 bases lying between them. The CDR3 is 15 amino acids. CDR1 is SNHLY, CDR2 FYNNEI, per germline. The CDR3 DNA reads as TGTGCCAGCAACCGACAGGGACTAGGGATCAATGAGCAGTTCTTC. Protein sequence: CASNRQGLGINEQFF.

This clonotype was found many times. V is TRBV11-2 and J is TRBJ2-7; the D is unclear. Trimming left V 2 bases short and J 5 bases short, with 10 bases between. CDR3 length: 13 residues. CDR1 is SGHAT and CDR2 is FQNNGV in the germline V gene. The DNA of the CDR3 is TGTGCCAGCAGCTTACGGCCCGACGACGAGCAGTACTTC. It translates to CASSLRPDDEQYF.